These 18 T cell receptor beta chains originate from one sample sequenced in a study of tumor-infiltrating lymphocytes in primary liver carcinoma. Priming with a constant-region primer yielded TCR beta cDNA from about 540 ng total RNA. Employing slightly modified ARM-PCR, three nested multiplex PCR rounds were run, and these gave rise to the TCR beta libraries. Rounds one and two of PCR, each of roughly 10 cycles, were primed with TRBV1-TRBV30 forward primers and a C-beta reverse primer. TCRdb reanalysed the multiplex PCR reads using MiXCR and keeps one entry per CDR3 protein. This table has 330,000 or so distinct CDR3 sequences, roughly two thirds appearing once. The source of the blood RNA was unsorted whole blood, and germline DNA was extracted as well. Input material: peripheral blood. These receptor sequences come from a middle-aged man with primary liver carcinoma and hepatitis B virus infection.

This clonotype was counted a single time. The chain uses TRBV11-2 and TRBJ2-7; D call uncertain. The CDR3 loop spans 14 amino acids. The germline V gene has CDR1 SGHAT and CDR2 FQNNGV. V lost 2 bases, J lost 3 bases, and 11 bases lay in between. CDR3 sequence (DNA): TGTGCCAGCAGCTTAAAGTGGTGGGGCTACGAGCAGTACTTC. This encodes CASSLKWWGYEQYF.

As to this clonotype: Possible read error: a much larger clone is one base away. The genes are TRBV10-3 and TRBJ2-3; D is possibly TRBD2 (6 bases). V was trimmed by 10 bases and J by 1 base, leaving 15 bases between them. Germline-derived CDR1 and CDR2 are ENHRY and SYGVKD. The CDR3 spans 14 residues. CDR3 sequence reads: CATIEGGGTDTQYF. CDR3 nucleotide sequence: TGTGCCACGATAGAGGGAGGAGGCACAGATACGCAGTATTTT.

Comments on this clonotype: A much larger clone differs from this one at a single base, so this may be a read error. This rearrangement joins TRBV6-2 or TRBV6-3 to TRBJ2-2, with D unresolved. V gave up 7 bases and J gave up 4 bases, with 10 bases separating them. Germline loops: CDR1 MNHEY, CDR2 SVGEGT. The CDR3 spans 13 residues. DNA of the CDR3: TGTGCCAGCAATTCTACGTTCACCGGGGAGCTGTTTTTT. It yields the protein CASNSTFTGELFF.

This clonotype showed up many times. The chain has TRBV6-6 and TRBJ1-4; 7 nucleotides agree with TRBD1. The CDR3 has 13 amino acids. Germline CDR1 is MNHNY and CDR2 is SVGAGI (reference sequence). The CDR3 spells CASNGQAGEKLFF. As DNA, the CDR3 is TGTGCGTCAAACGGACAGGCTGGGGAAAAACTGTTTTTT.

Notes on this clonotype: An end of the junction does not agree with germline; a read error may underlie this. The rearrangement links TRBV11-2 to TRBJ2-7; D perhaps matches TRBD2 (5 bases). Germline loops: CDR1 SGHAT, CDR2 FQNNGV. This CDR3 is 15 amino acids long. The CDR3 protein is CARSFGVGISYDQYF. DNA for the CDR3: TGTGCCAGGAGCTTCGGGGTTGGGATTTCCTACGACCAGTACTTC.

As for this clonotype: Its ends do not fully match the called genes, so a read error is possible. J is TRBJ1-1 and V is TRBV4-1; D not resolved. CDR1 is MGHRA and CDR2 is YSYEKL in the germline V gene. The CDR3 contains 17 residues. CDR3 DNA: TGCGCCAGCAGCCAAGATTCTGGAAGGAGTGGGAACACTGAAGCATTCTTT. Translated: CASSQDSGRSGNTEAFF.

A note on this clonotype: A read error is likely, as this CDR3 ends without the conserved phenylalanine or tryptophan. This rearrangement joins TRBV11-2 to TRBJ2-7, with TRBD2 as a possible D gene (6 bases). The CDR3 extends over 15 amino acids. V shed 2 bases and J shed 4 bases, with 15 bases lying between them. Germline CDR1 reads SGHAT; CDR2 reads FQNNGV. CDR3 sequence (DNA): TGTGCCAGCAGCTTATCAGGAGGGCGGATATACGAGCAGTACTTA. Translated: CASSLSGGRIYEQYL.

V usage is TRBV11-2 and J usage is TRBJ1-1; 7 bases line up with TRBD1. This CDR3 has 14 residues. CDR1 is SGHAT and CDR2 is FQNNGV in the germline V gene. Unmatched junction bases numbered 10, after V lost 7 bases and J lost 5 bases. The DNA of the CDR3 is TGTGCCAGCACCTTCGCCAGGGGGGGAACTGAAGCTTTCTTT. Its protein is CASTFARGGTEAFF.

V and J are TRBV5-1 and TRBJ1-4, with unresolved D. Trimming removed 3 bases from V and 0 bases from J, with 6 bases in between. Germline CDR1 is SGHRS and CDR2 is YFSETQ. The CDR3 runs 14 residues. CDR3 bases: TGCGCCAGCAGCTCAGCCACAACTAATGAAAAACTGTTTTTT. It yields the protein CASSSATTNEKLFF.

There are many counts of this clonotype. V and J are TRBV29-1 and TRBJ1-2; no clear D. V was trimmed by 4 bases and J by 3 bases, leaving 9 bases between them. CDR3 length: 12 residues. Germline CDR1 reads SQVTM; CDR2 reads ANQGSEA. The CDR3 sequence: CSVGGQDYGYTF. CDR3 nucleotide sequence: TGCAGCGTTGGCGGGCAGGACTATGGCTACACCTTC.

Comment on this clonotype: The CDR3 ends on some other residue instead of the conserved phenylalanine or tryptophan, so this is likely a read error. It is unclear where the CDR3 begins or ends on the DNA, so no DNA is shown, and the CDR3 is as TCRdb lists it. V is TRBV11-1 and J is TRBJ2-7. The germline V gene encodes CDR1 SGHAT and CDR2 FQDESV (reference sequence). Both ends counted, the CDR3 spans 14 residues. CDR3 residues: CASSLGSSSYEQYS.

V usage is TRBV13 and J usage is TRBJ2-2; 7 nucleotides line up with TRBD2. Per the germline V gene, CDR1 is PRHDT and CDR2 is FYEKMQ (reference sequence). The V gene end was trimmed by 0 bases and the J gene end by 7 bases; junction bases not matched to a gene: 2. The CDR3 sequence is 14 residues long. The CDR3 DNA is TGTGCCAGCAGCTTAGGGACTAGCAGCGGGGAGCTGTTTTTT. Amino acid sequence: CASSLGTSSGELFF.

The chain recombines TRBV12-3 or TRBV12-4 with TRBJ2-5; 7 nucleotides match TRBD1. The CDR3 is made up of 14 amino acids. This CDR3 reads CTNSRQGLWETQYF. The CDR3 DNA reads TGTACCAACAGTAGACAGGGTCTCTGGGAGACCCAGTACTTC.

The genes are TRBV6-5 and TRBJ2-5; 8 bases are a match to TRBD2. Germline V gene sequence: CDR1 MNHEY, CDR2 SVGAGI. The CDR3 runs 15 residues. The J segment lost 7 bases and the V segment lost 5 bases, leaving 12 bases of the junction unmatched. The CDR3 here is CASSKGAGEDRTQYF. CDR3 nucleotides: TGTGCCAGCAGTAAAGGAGCGGGGGAGGACCGGACCCAGTACTTC.

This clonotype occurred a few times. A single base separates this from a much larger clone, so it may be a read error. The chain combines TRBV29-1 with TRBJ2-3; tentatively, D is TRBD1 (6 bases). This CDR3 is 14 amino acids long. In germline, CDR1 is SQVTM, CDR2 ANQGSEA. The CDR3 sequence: CSVDHRVSTDTLYF. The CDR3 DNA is TGCAGCGTTGACCACAGGGTTAGCACAGATACGCTGTATTTT.

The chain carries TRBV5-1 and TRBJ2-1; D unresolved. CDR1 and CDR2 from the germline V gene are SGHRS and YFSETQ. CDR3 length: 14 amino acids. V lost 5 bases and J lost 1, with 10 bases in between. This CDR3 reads CASRDVSSYNEQFF. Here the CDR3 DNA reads TGCGCCAGCAGAGACGTCTCGTCCTACAATGAGCAGTTCTTC.

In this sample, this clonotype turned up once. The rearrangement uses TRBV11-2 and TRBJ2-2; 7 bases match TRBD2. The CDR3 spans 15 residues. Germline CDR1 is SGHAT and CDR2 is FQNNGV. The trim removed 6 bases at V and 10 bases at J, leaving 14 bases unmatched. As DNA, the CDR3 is TGTGCCAGCAGGGGGGGAGGGCTCCTCTGTGAGGAGCTGTTTTTT. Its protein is CASRGGGLLCEELFF.

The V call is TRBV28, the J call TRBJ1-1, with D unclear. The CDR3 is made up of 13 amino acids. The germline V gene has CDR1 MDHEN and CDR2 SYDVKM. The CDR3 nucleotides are TGTGTAATAGGGCCATCTGGCCCCGTGGAAGCTTTCTTT. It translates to CVIGPSGPVEAFF. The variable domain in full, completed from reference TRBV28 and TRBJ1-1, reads DVKVTQSSRYLVKRTGEKVFLECVQDMDHENMFWYRQDPGLGLRLIYFSYDVKMKEKGDIPEGYSVSREKKERFSLILESASTNQTSMYLCVIGPSGPVEAFFGQGTRLTVV.